This is a list of T cell receptor beta chains from one sample in a study of OX40 agonist ivuxolimab in advanced cancers. TCRdb's table, derived via immunoSEQ multiplex PCR, lists solely in-frame clones and lacks some. The sample consists of approximately 66,000 clones, 75% to 90% of them appearing once. The sample in question was CD4+ or CD8+ T cells sorted from blood, obtained in a trial of the OX40 agonist ivuxolimab. Receptors were obtained from an adult with an advanced solid tumor such as melanoma, head and neck, liver or kidney cancer. Both conserved end residues are part of each CDR3. A D gene is named only where the DNA matches it firmly.

d_gene: -; v_gene: TRBV7-2; CDR3aa: CASSLGGYTF
d_gene: -; v_gene: TRBV4-3; CDR3aa: CASSQDRGFGTEAFF
d_gene: -; v_gene: TRBV6-4; CDR3aa: CASSASIHPGFRSLVVYNEQFF
d_gene: TRBD1; v_gene: TRBV13; CDR3aa: CASSGDRGPEAFF
d_gene: -; v_gene: TRBV4-3; CDR3aa: CASSQGLGTNTEAFF
d_gene: -; v_gene: TRBV19; CDR3aa: CASSAGRSGANVLTF
d_gene: -; v_gene: TRBV29-1; CDR3aa: CSVEDGASSYEQYF
d_gene: -; v_gene: TRBV10-2; CDR3aa: CASSESAEAFF
d_gene: -; v_gene: TRBV25-1; CDR3aa: CASSPGVGRTEAFF
d_gene: -; v_gene: TRBV7-2; CDR3aa: CASSLGVGAANTGELFF
d_gene: -; v_gene: TRBV7-2; CDR3aa: CASSLGFYEQYF
d_gene: -; v_gene: TRBV7-3; CDR3aa: CASSLRFAETQYF
d_gene: -; v_gene: TRBV30; CDR3aa: CAWSVPGAGYEQYF